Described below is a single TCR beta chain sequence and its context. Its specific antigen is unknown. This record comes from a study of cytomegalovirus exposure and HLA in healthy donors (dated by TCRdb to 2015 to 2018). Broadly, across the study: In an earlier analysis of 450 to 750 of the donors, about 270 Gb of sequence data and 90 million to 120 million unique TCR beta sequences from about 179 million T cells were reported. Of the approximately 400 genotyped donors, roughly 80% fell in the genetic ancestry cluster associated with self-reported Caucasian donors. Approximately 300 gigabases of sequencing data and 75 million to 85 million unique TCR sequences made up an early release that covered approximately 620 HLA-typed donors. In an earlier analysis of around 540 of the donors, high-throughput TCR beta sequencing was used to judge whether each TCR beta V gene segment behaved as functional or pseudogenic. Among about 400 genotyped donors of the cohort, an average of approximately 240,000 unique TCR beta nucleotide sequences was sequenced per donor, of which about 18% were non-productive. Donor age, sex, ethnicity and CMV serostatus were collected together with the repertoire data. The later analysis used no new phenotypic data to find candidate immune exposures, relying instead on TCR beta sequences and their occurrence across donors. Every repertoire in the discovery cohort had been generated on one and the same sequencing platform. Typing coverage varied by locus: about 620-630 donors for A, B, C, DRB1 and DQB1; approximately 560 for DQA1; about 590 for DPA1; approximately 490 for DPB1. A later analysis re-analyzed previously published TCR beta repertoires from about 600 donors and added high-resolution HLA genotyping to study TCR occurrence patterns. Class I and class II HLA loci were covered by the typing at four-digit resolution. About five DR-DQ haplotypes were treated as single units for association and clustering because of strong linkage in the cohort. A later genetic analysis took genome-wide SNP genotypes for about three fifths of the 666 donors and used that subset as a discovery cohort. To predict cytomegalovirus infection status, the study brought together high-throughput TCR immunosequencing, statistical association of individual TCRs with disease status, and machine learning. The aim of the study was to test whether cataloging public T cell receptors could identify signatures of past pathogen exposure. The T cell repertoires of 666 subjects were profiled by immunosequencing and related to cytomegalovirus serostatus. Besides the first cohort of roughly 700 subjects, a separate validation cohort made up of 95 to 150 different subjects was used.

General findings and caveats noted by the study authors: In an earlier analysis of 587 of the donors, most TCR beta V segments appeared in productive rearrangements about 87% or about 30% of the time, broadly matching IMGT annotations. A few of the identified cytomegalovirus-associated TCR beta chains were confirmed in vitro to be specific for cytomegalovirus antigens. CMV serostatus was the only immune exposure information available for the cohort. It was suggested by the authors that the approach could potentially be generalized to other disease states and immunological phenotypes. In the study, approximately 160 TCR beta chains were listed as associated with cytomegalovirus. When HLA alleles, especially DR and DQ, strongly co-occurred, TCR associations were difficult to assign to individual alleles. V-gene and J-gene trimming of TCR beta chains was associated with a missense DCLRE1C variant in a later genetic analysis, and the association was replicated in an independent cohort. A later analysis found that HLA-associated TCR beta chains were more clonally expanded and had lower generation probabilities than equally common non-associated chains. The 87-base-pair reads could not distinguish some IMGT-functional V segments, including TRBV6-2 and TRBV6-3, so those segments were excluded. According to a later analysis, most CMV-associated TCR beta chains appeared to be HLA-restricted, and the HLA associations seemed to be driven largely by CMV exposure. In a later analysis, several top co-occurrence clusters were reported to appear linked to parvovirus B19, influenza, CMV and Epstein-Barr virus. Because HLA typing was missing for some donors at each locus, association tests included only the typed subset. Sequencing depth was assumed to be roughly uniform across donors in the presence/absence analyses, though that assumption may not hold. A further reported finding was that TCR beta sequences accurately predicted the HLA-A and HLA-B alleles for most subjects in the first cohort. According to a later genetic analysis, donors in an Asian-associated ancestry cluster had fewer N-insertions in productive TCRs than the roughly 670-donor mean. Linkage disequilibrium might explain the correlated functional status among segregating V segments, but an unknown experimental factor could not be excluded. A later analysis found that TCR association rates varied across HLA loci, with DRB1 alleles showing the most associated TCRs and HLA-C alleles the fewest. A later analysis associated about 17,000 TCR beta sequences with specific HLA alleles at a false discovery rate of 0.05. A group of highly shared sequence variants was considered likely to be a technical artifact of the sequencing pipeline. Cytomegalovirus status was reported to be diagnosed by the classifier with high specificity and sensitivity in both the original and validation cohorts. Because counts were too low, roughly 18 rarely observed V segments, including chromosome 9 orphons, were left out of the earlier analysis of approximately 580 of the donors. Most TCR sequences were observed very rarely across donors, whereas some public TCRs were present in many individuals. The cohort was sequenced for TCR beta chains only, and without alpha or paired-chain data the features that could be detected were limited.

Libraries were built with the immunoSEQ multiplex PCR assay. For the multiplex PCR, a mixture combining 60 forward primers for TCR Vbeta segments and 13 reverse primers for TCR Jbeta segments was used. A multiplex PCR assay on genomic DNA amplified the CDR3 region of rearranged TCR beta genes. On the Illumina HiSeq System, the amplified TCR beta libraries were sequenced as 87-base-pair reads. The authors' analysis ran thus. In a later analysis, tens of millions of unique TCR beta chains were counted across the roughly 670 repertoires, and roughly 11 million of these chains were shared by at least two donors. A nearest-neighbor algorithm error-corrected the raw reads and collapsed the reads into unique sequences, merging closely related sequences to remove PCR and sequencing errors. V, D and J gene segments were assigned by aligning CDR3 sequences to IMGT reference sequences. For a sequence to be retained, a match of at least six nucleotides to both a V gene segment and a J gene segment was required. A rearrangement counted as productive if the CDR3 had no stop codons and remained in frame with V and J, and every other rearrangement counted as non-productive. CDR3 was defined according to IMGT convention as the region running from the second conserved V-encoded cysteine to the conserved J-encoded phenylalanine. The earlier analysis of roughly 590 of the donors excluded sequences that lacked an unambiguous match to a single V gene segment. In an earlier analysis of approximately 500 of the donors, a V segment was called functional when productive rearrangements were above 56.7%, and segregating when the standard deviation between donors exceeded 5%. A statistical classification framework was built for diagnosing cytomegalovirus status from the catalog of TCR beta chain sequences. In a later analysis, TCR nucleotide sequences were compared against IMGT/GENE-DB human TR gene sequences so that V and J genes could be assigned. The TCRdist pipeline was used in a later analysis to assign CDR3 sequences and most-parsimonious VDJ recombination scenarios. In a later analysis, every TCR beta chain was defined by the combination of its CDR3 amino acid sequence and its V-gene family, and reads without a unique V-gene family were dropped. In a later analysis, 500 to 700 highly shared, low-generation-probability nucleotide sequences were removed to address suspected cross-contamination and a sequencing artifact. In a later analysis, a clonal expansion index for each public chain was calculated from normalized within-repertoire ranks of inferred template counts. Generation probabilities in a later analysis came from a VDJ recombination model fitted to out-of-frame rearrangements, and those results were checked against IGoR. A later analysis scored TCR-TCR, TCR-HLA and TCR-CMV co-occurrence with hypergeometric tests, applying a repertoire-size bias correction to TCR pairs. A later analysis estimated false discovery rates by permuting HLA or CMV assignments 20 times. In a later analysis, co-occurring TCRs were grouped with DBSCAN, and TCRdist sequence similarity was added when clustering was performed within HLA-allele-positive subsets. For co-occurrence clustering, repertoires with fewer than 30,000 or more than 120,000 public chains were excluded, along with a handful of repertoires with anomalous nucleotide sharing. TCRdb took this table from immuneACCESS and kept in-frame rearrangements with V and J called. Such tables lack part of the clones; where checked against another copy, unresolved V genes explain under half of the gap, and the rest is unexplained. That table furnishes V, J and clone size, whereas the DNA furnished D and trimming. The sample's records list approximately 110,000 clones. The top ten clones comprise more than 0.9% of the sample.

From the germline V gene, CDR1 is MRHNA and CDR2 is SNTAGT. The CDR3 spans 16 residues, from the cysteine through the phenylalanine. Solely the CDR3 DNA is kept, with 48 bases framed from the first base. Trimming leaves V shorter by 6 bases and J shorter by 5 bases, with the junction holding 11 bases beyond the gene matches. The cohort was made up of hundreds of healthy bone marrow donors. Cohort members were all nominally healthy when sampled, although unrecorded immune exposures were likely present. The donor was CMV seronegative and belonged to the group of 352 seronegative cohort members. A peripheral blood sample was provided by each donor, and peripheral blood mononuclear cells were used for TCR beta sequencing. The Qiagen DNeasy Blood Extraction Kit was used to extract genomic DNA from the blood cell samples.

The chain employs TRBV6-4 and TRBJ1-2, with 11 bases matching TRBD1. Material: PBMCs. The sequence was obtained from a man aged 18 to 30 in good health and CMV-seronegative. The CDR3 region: CASSTTGTGGRYGYTF. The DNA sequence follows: TGTGCCAGCAGCACCACCGGGACAGGGGGTCGGTATGGCTACACCTTC.